These 25 T cell receptor beta chains share one sample of origin, sequenced in a study of chemoradiotherapy in HPV16-positive cancers. The method was immunoSEQ multiplex PCR; TCRdb's version includes in-frame clones alone and lacks a portion of them. The top ten clones hold about 12% of a sample with several hundred clones, 88% of them seen once. This specimen consisted of tumor tissue, obtained from a patient who underwent chemoradiotherapy. The receptors shown here come from a human donor with HPV-associated anogenital cancer.

This clone was seen only once. This rearrangement joins TRBV5-1 to TRBJ2-7; D gene ambiguous. Germline loops: CDR1 SGHRS, CDR2 YFSETQ. CDR3 size: 14 residues. V was pared by 2 bases and J by 0 bases, with 9 bases between. The CDR3 is CASSFTTDSYEQYF. The CDR3 DNA reads as TGCGCCAGCAGCTTCACGACCGACTCCTACGAGCAGTACTTC.

This chain connects TRBV19 to TRBJ2-7; 7 nucleotides agree with TRBD2. The trim removed 4 bases at V and 4 bases at J, leaving 10 bases unmatched. The CDR3 has 15 amino acids. From germline, CDR1 is LNHDA and CDR2 SQIVND (reference sequence). The CDR3 region is CASSTGRGGPYEQYF. DNA for the CDR3: TGTGCCAGTAGTACTGGCCGCGGGGGACCGTACGAGCAGTACTTC. The full variable domain, completed using reference TRBV19 and TRBJ2-7, is DGGITQSPKYLFRKEGQNVTLSCEQNLNHDAMYWYRQDPGQGLRLIYYSQIVNDFQKGDIAEGYSVSREKKESFPLTVTSAQKNPTAFYLCASSTGRGGPYEQYFGPGTRLTVT.

The chain uses TRBV2 and TRBJ2-1; TRBD2 matches at 11 bases. The J segment lost 6 bases and the V segment lost 8 bases, leaving 3 bases of the junction unmatched. Germline V gene lookup returns CDR1 SNHLY and CDR2 FYNNEI. CDR3 length: 13 amino acids. In nucleotides, the CDR3 is TGTGCCAGCTTTAGCGGGGGGGCCAATGAGCAGTTCTTC. This encodes CASFSGGANEQFF.

The V call is TRBV13, the J call TRBJ2-1; either TRBD1 or TRBD2 may supply D (5 bases each). This CDR3 is 14 amino acids long. From germline, CDR1 is PRHDT and CDR2 FYEKMQ (reference sequence). Trimming removed 1 base from V and 4 bases from J, with 8 bases in between. CDR3 sequence (DNA): TGTGCCAGCAGCTTAGCCGGGGCGTACAATGAGCAGTTCTTC. It is translated as CASSLAGAYNEQFF.

J is TRBJ1-5 and V is TRBV19; 8 bases are a match to TRBD1. CDR1 LNHDA and CDR2 SQIVND come from the germline V gene (reference sequence). The CDR3 contains 14 residues. J was trimmed by 5 bases and V by 1 base; bases with no gene match: 1. The CDR3 region is CASSIGTGHQPQHF. CDR3 sequence (DNA): TGTGCCAGTAGTATAGGGACAGGGCATCAGCCCCAGCATTTT.

The chain uses TRBV18 and TRBJ1-1; D gene ambiguous. Trimming removed 2 bases at V and 7 bases at J, with 8 bases between. Germline values: CDR1 KGHSH, CDR2 LQKENI. The CDR3 totals 12 residues. The CDR3 DNA reads as TGTGCCAGCTCACCAGTCCGGAATGAAGCTTTCTTT. Translation: CASSPVRNEAFF.

This chain joins TRBV5-1 and TRBJ2-1; possibly TRBD1 for D (6 bases). The CDR3 spans 13 residues. Trimming took 4 bases from V and 10 from J, leaving 15 bases between them. The germline V gene has CDR1 SGHRS and CDR2 YFSETQ. The CDR3 DNA sequence: TGCGCCAGCAGCAACGGACAGCTAGGGGAGCAGTTCTTC. This encodes CASSNGQLGEQFF.

Comment on this clone: Sequence at one end of the junction differs from germline and may be a read error. The genes are TRBV5-1 and TRBJ2-5, with a possible D match to TRBD2 (6 bases). The germline gives CDR1 SGHRS, CDR2 YFSETQ. This CDR3 comprises 15 residues. CDR3 residues: CTSSPTTSFQETQYF. CDR3 coding DNA: TGCACCAGCAGCCCTACGACTAGTTTTCAAGAGACCCAGTACTTC.

The chain joins TRBV19 to TRBJ1-1; no clear D. The V end was cut by 5 bases, the J end by 1 base, with 20 bases between. This CDR3 has 17 residues. Germline CDR1 and CDR2: LNHDA and SQIVND (reference sequence). CDR3 loop: CASSYPTAYHWNTEAFF. DNA of the CDR3: TGTGCCAGTAGTTACCCGACGGCCTATCACTGGAACACTGAAGCTTTCTTT.

This sequence joins TRBV6-6 and TRBJ1-1, with D possibly TRBD1 on 5 matching bases. CDR3 length equals 14 residues. Germline CDR1 MNHNY, CDR2 SVGAGI (reference sequence). Trimming took 6 bases from V and 6 from J, leaving 17 bases between them. The chain's CDR3 is CASRKDILRSEAFF. In DNA form, the CDR3 reads TGTGCCAGCAGAAAGGACATTCTCCGGTCTGAAGCTTTCTTT.

V gene TRBV30 combines with J gene TRBJ1-2, with no clear D. The V gene's germline CDR1 is GTSNPN and CDR2 SVGIG (reference sequence). This CDR3 contains 13 residues. The ends were cut back, 1 base at V and 1 base at J, with 7 bases in the middle. The CDR3 nucleotides are TGTGCCTGGAGTGGAGAGGGTAACTATGGCTACACCTTC. It yields the protein CAWSGEGNYGYTF.

As DNA, the CDR3 is TGTGCCAGCAGCTTAAGAGCGGGGACAGGGCGGTACACTGAAGCTTTCTTT. Translation: CASSLRAGTGRYTEAFF. J is TRBJ1-1 and V is TRBV7-6; 9 nucleotides agree with TRBD1. This CDR3 comprises 17 residues. The ends lost 2 bases at V and 3 bases at J; junction bases unmatched: 10. Germline CDR1 and CDR2: SGHVS and FNYEAQ. Looking up the rest from reference TRBV7-6 and TRBJ1-1 gives the full variable domain: GAGVSQSPRYKVTKRGQDVALRCDPISGHVSLYWYRQALGQGPEFLTYFNYEAQQDKSGLPNDRFSAERPEGSISTLTIQRTEQRDSAMYRCASSLRAGTGRYTEAFFGQGTRLTVV.

V gene TRBV9 combines with J gene TRBJ2-6; D gene unclear. Germline lookup yields CDR1 SGDLS and CDR2 YYNGEE. This CDR3 comprises 15 residues. Trimming left V 0 bases short and J 2 bases short, with 6 bases between. The CDR3 protein is CASSVEVPGANVLTF. The CDR3 DNA follows: TGTGCCAGCAGCGTAGAGGTCCCTGGGGCCAACGTCCTGACTTTC.

The chain is built from TRBV7-2 and TRBJ2-3; tentatively, D is TRBD2 (5 bases). The CDR3 sequence is 15 residues long. The V gene's germline CDR1 is SGHTA and CDR2 FQGNSA. V lost 4 bases and J 0 bases, leaving 11 bases between the germline ends. CDR3 loop: CASSSGPGSTDTQYF. The CDR3 DNA reads TGTGCCAGCAGCTCCGGGCCGGGGAGCACAGATACGCAGTATTTT.

The chain uses TRBV4-1 and TRBJ2-7; possibly TRBD1 for D (6 bases). The V gene's germline CDR1 is MGHRA and CDR2 YSYEKL. CDR3 length: 15 amino acids. V dropped 2 bases and J dropped 2 bases, with 13 bases sitting between them. The CDR3 region is CASSQRTDLTYEQYF. CDR3 bases: TGCGCCAGCAGCCAACGGACAGACTTGACCTACGAGCAGTACTTC.

The CDR3 reads CASSPRREGTYEQYF. DNA for the CDR3: TGTGCCAGCAGCCCCCGCCGGGAGGGGACCTACGAGCAGTACTTC. The chain uses TRBV11-3 and TRBJ2-7, with 8 bases that match TRBD2. Germline-derived CDR1 and CDR2 are SGHNT and YENEEA. With 5 bases clipped from V and 2 bases from J, the junction kept 8 bases outside the gene matches. This CDR3 spans 15 amino acids.

The gene calls are TRBV30 and TRBJ2-3; D might be TRBD1 (6 bases). Germline V gene lookup returns CDR1 GTSNPN and CDR2 SVGIG (reference sequence). CDR3 size: 14 residues. The V end was cut by 4 bases, the J end by 6 bases, with 17 bases between. CDR3 in DNA: TGTGCCTGGAAAGGGCATGGGGGCTACGATACGCAGTATTTT. As protein: CAWKGHGGYDTQYF.

The V call is TRBV30, the J call TRBJ1-1; D not resolved. The germline V and J ends were trimmed by 4 bases and 1 base, with 7 bases remaining between them. The CDR3 has 12 amino acids. Germline assignment: CDR1 GTSNPN and CDR2 SVGIG (reference sequence). Written as DNA, the CDR3 is TGTGCCTGGACCTCATGGAACACTGAAGCTTTCTTT. This translates into CAWTSWNTEAFF.

This sequence joins TRBV10-2 and TRBJ1-2; D possibly corresponds to TRBD1 (6 bases). The CDR3 covers 14 residues. CDR1 and CDR2 from the germline V gene are WSHSY and SAAADI. The V end lost 10 bases, the J end lost 3 bases, and 18 bases lay between the germline ends. The CDR3 sequence: CATDKGEMHYGYTF. The DNA for the CDR3 is TGCGCCACCGATAAGGGGGAAATGCACTATGGCTACACCTTC.

This chain connects TRBV5-5 to TRBJ1-4; no clear D gene. Trimming removed 0 bases from V and 3 bases from J, with 6 bases in between. Germline V gives CDR1 SGHKS, CDR2 YYEKEE (reference sequence). CDR3 length: 14 amino acids. As DNA, the CDR3 is TGTGCCAGCAGCTTGGGGGATGCTAATGAAAAACTGTTTTTT. Protein: CASSLGDANEKLFF.

The V call is TRBV5-1, the J call TRBJ2-7; D call uncertain. Trimming removed 4 bases from V and 1 base from J, with 6 bases in between. Per the germline V gene, CDR1 is SGHRS and CDR2 is YFSETQ. The CDR3 consists of 12 residues. The CDR3 loop is CASSPASYEQYF. The CDR3 region has the DNA TGCGCCAGCAGCCCAGCATCCTACGAGCAGTACTTC.

The gene calls are TRBV5-1 and TRBJ2-2; TRBD2 might be the D (6 bases). The V end lost 0 bases, the J end lost 2 bases, and 8 bases lay between the germline ends. Germline V lookup: CDR1 SGHRS, CDR2 YFSETQ. The CDR3 runs to 15 residues. The CDR3 coding sequence is TGCGCCAGCAGCTTGGTCGGGGGAAACACCGGGGAGCTGTTTTTT. Its translation: CASSLVGGNTGELFF.

V and J are TRBV9 and TRBJ1-2; D might be TRBD1 (5 bases). V was cut by 3 bases and J by 2 bases, with 14 bases left in between. The CDR3 runs to 15 residues. CDR1 is SGDLS, CDR2 YYNGEE, per germline. The CDR3 DNA sequence: TGTGCCAGCAGCGCCACCCAGGGTACCAACTATGGCTACACCTTC. Its translation is CASSATQGTNYGYTF.

V is TRBV5-5 and J is TRBJ2-7, with 13 positions matching TRBD2. Germline V gives CDR1 SGHKS, CDR2 YYEKEE (reference sequence). The CDR3 is 15 amino acids. After removal of 4 bases from V and 3 bases from J, the junction contained 4 bases not matched to a gene. The CDR3 region is CASSMRTSGGYEQYV. The CDR3 bases are TGTGCCAGCAGCATGCGGACTAGCGGGGGCTACGAGCAGTACGTC.

With respect to this clone: The germline gene is not matched at one end of the junction; a read error may be the cause. The chain uses TRBV25-1 and TRBJ2-6; perhaps TRBD1 as D (5 bases). Germline CDR1 is MGHDK and CDR2 is SYGVNS. There are 18 residues in the CDR3. CDR3 coding DNA: TGCCAGCAGTGTTTATCAAAAACTGGACAAAGTCGGGCCAACGTCCTGACTTTC. Residues: CQQCLSKTGQSRANVLTF. The complete variable domain, with remaining parts taken from reference TRBV25-1 and TRBJ2-6, reads EADIYQTPRYLVIGTGKKITLECSQTMGHDKMYWYQQDPGMELHLIHYSYGVNSTEKGDLSSESTVSRIRTEHFPLTLESARPSHTSQYLCQQCLSKTGQSRANVLTFGAGSRLTVL.